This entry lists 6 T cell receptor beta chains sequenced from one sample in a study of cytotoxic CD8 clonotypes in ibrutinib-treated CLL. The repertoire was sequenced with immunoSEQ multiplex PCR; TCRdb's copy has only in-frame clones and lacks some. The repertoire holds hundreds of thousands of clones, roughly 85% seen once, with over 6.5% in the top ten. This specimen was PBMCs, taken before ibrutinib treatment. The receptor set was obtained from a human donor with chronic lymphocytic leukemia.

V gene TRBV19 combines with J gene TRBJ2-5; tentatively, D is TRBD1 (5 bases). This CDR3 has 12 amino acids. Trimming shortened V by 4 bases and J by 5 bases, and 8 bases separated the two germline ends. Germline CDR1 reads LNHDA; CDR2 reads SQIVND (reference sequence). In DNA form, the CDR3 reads TGTGCCAGTAGTAGGGGCTCCGAGACCCAGTACTTC. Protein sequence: CASSRGSETQYF.

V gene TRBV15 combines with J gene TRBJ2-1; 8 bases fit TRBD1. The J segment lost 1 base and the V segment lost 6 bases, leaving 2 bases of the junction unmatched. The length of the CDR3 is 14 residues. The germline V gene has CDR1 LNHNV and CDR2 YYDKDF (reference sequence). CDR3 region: CATSDRGSYNEQFF. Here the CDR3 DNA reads TGTGCCACCAGTGACAGGGGTTCCTACAATGAGCAGTTCTTC.

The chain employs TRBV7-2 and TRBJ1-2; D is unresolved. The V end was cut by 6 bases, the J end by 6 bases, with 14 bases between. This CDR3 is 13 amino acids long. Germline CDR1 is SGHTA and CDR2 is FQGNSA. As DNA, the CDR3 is TGTGCCAGCAGTTGGAGAGTCGGGGATGGCTACACCTTC. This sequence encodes CASSWRVGDGYTF.

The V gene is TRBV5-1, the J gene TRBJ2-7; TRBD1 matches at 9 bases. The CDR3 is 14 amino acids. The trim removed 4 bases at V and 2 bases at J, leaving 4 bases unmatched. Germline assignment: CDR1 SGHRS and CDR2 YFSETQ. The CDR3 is CASSAGTGPYEQYF. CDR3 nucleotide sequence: TGCGCCAGCAGCGCCGGGACAGGGCCCTACGAGCAGTACTTC. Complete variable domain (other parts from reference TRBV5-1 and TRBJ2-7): KAGVTQTPRYLIKTRGQQVTLSCSPISGHRSVSWYQQTPGQGLQFLFEYFSETQRNKGNFPGRFSGRQFSNSRSEMNVSTLELGDSALYLCASSAGTGPYEQYFGPGTRLTVT.

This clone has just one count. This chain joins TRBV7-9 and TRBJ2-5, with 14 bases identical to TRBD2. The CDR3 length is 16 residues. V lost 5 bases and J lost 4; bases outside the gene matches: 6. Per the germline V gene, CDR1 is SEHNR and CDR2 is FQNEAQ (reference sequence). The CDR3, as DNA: TGTGCCAGCAGCCAGACTAGCGGGAGGGGACCAGAGACCCAGTACTTC. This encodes CASSQTSGRGPETQYF. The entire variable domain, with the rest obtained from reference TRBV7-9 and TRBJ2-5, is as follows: DTGVSQNPRHKITKRGQNVTFRCDPISEHNRLYWYRQTLGQGPEFLTYFQNEAQLEKSRLLSDRFSAERPKGSFSTLEIQRTEQGDSAMYLCASSQTSGRGPETQYFGPGTRLLVL.

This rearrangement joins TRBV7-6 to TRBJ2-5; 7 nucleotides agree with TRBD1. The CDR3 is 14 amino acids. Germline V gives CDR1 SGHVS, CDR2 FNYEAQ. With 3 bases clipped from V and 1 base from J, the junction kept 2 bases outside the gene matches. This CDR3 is CASSFGTAQETQYF. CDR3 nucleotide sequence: TGTGCCAGCAGCTTTGGGACAGCCCAAGAGACCCAGTACTTC.